A single sample is the source of the 7 T cell receptor beta chains below, sequenced in a study of shared clonotypes between healthy human individuals. Clones were sequenced by immunoSEQ multiplex PCR, and TCRdb holds only the in-frame ones, with some missing. The profile shows around 1,900,000 clones, around 93% of them singletons. Naivety among CD8 cells was defined by CD45RO negativity and positive CCR7 selection, thereby excluding terminally differentiated effector memory CD45RA+ cells. Material for sequencing was naive CD8+ T cells from PBMCs. The receptor source for this set is a man aged 18 to 30 in good health. Some clones in this sample may be carry-over from other donors' samples.

Remarks on this clone: The junction does not match germline at one end; this may be a read error. V and J are TRBV7-9 and TRBJ2-5; TRBD1 agrees at 8 bases. The germline V gene has CDR1 SEHNR and CDR2 FQNEAQ (reference sequence). CDR3 size: 16 residues. The CDR3 sequence: CASSLGESFIVGTGHF. CDR3 DNA sequence: TGTGCCAGCAGCTTAGGGGAATCATTTATCGTCGGGACAGGTCACTTC.

The gene calls are TRBV9 and TRBJ2-5; D is unresolved. The CDR3 is made up of 15 amino acids. Between the trimmed V and J ends, which lost 0 bases and 1 base, there was a span of 10 bases. CDR1 and CDR2 (germline): SGDLS, YYNGEE. The CDR3 nucleotides read TGTGCCAGCAGCGTAGCTGGGAAGACCCAAGAGACCCAGTACTTC. Its protein is CASSVAGKTQETQYF. Full variable domain (outside the CDR3, taken from reference TRBV9 and TRBJ2-5): DSGVTQTPKHLITATGQRVTLRCSPRSGDLSVYWYQQSLDQGLQFLIQYYNGEERAKGNILERFSAQQFPDLHSELNLSSLELGDSALYFCASSVAGKTQETQYFGPGTRLLVL.

Notes on this clone: This specimen includes other DNA sequences encoding the same CDR3. V is TRBV7-9 and J is TRBJ2-4; the D gene is possibly TRBD1 (6 bases). Germline loops: CDR1 SEHNR, CDR2 FQNEAQ (reference sequence). Trimming stripped 4 bases from V and 0 bases from J, with 7 bases between. The CDR3 covers 14 residues. The CDR3 nucleotides read TGTGCCAGCAGCTCAGGGGTAGCCAAAAACATTCAGTACTTC. Translating it yields CASSSGVAKNIQYF.

In its sample, this clone was seen once. This chain uses TRBV28 with TRBJ2-2; D is undetermined. The CDR3 has 12 amino acids. Trimming removed 6 bases from V and 4 bases from J, with 6 bases in between. The germline V gene has CDR1 MDHEN and CDR2 SYDVKM. The CDR3, as DNA: TGTGCCAGCAGCCAATTCACCGGGGAGCTGTTTTTT. It translates to CASSQFTGELFF.

The V and J genes are TRBV7-9 and TRBJ1-1; D gene ambiguous. V gave up 7 bases and J gave up 6 bases, with 18 bases separating them. The CDR3 is made up of 14 amino acids. Germline V gene lookup returns CDR1 SEHNR and CDR2 FQNEAQ (reference sequence). CDR3 sequence reads: CASNLQLEHPEAFF. The CDR3 DNA follows: TGTGCCAGCAATCTACAGTTAGAACATCCTGAAGCTTTCTTT. Full variable domain (outside the CDR3, taken from reference TRBV7-9 and TRBJ1-1): DTGVSQNPRHKITKRGQNVTFRCDPISEHNRLYWYRQTLGQGPEFLTYFQNEAQLEKSRLLSDRFSAERPKGSFSTLEIQRTEQGDSAMYLCASNLQLEHPEAFFGQGTRLTVV.

The CDR3 sequence is CASSAWGLSYEQYF. The CDR3 nucleotides read TGTGCCAGCAGTGCCTGGGGCCTAAGCTACGAGCAGTACTTC. The V and J genes are TRBV27 and TRBJ2-7, with D maybe TRBD1 (5 bases). In germline, CDR1 is MNHEY, CDR2 SMNVEV (reference sequence). The CDR3 length is 14 residues. V lost 5 bases to trimming and J lost 3 bases, with 14 bases between them.

The V and J genes are TRBV7-3 and TRBJ2-7, with 7 bases fitting TRBD2. The CDR3 runs to 14 residues. V shed 2 bases and J 7 bases; nucleotides not matched to a gene: 8. Germline values: CDR1 SGHTA, CDR2 FQGTGA. CDR3: CASSLLADLREQYF. The CDR3 region has the DNA TGTGCCAGCAGCTTACTAGCGGATCTACGGGAGCAGTACTTC.